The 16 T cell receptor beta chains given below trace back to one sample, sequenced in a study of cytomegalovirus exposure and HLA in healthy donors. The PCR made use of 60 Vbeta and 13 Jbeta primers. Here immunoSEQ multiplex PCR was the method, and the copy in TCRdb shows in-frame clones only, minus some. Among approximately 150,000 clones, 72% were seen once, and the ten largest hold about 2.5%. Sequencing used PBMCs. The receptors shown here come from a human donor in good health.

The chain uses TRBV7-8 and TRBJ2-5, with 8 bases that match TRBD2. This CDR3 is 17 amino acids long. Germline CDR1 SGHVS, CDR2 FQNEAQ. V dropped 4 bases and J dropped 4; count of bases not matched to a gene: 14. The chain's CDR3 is CASSSAVISGVTETQYF. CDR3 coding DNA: TGTGCCAGCAGCTCCGCAGTTATTAGCGGGGTTACAGAGACCCAGTACTTC.

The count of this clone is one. CDR3 nucleotides: TGTGCCAGCACGGTCCAGGGGTTCAGTCAGCCCCAGCATTTT. The encoded protein is CASTVQGFSQPQHF. The V and J genes are TRBV28 and TRBJ1-5, with D tentatively TRBD1 (6 bases). CDR1 is MDHEN, CDR2 SYDVKM, per germline. V dropped 7 bases and J dropped 6 bases, with 16 bases sitting between them. The CDR3 is made up of 14 amino acids.

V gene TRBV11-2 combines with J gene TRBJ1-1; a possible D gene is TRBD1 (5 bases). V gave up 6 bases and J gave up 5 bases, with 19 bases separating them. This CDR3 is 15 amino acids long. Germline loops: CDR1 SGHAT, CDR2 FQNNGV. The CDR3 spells CASRRSGPGGTEAFF. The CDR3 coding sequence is TGTGCCAGCAGAAGGTCTGGGCCTGGGGGGACTGAAGCTTTCTTT.

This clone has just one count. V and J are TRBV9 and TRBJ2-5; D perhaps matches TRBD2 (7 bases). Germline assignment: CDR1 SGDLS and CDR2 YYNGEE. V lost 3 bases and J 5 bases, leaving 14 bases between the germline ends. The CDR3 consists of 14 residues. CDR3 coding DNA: TGTGCCAGCAGCGGGGGAGGGGGGACGGAGACCCAGTACTTC. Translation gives CASSGGGGTETQYF.

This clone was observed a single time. The CDR3 coding sequence is TGTGCCTGGAGTGTACGGGGGGGAACGGCAACTAATGAAAAACTGTTTTTT. It is translated as CAWSVRGGTATNEKLFF. The chain joins TRBV30 to TRBJ1-4, with D possibly TRBD1 on 5 matching bases. Germline-derived CDR1 and CDR2 are GTSNPN and SVGIG (reference sequence). The CDR3 contains 17 residues. Trimming removed 0 bases at V and 0 bases at J, with 14 bases between.

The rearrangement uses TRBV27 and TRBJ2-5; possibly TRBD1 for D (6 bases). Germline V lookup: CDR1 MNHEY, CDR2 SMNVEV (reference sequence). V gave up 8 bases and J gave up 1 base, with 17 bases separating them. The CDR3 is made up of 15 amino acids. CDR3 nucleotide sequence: TGTGCCAGCTCGCGCCCCGACAGGCTCCAAGAGACCCAGTACTTC. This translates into CASSRPDRLQETQYF.

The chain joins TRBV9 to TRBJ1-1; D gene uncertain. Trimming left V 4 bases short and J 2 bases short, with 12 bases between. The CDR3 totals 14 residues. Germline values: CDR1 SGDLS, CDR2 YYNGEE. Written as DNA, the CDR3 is TGTGCCAGCAGCCCTCGGGCGGGAAACACTGAAGCTTTCTTT. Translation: CASSPRAGNTEAFF.

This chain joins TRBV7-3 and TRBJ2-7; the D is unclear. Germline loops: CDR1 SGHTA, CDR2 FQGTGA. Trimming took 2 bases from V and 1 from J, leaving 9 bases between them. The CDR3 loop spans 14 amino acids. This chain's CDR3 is CASSLLHSSYEQYF. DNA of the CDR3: TGTGCCAGCAGCTTATTACACAGTTCCTACGAGCAGTACTTC.

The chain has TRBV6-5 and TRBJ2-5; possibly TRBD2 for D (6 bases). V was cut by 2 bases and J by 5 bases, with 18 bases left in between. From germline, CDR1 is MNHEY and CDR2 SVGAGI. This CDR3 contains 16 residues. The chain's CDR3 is CASSYDFWGVVETQYF. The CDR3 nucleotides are TGTGCCAGCAGTTACGATTTTTGGGGGGTAGTGGAGACCCAGTACTTC.

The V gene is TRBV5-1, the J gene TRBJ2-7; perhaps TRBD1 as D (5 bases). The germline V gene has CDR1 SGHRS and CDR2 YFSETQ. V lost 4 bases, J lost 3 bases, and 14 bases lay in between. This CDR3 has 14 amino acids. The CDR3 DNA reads TGCGCCAGCAGCCCTACTGCAGGGAACTACGAGCAGTACTTC. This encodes CASSPTAGNYEQYF.

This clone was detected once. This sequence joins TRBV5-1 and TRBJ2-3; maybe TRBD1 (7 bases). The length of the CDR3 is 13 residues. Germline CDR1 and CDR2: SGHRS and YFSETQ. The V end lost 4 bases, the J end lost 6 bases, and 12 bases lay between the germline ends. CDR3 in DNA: TGCGCCAGCAGCAGGAGGGGGCCGGATACGCAGTATTTT. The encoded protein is CASSRRGPDTQYF.

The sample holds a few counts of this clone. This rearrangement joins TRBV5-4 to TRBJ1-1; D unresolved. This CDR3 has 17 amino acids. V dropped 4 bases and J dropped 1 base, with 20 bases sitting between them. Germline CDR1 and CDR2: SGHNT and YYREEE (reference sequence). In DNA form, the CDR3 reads TGTGCCAGCAGCAAGTGGGTCACTCGAAGACAGAACACTGAAGCTTTCTTT. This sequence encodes CASSKWVTRRQNTEAFF.

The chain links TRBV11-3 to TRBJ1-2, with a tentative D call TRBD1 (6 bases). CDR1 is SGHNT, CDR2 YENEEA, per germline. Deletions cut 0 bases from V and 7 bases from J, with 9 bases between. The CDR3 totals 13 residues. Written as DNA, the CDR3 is TGTGCCAGCAGCTTAGAACAGGGATTTGGCTACACCTTC. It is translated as CASSLEQGFGYTF.

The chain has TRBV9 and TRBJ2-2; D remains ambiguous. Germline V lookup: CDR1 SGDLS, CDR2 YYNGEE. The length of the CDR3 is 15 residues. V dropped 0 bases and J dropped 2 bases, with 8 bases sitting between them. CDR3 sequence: CASSVEPINTGELFF. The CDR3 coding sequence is TGTGCCAGCAGCGTAGAACCTATAAACACCGGGGAGCTGTTTTTT.

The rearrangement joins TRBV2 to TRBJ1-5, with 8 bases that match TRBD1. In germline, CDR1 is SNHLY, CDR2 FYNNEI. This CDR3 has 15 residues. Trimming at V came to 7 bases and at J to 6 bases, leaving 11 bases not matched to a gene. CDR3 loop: CASTSGGRGLQPQHF. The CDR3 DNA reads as TGTGCCAGCACTTCAGGGGGCAGGGGCCTTCAGCCCCAGCATTTT.

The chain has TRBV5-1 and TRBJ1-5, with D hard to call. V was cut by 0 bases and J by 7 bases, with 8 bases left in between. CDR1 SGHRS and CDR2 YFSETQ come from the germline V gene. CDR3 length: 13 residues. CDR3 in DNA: TGCGCCAGCAGCTTGGATCCGTTCCAGCCCCAGCATTTT. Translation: CASSLDPFQPQHF.